Listed here is a single T cell receptor beta chain. This sample stems from a study of blood T cell repertoires in COVID-19. On the study more broadly: Material from acute and convalescent COVID-19 was sourced from the United States, Italy and Spain. The cDNA or gDNA used as material had been derived from T cells, B-cell-depleted T cells, or PBMCs.

V lost 0 bases, J lost 4 bases, and 13 bases lay in between. Germline CDR1 is SGHRS and CDR2 is YFSETQ. CDR3 length equals 15 residues. Study processing details: Reference gene primers were amplified, and this amplification served to estimate nucleated cell counts. The data were produced by immunoSEQ multiplex PCR, yet TCRdb's version contains in-frame clones alone and is incomplete. V and J calls and clone size are copied from that table; D and trimming were computed from the DNA. Here the sample spans about 7,000 clones, 89% being singletons. The sample was peripheral blood. This clonotype originated in a man between 65 and 85 years old with active COVID-19. The chain couples TRBV5-1 to TRBJ2-5, with D possibly being TRBD2 (6 bases). The CDR3 spells CASSLVGGRGETQYF. CDR3 nucleotides: TGCGCCAGCAGCTTGGTGGGGGGAAGGGGAGAGACCCAGTACTTC. The full variable domain, its missing parts supplied by reference TRBV5-1 and TRBJ2-5, is KAGVTQTPRYLIKTRGQQVTLSCSPISGHRSVSWYQQTPGQGLQFLFEYFSETQRNKGNFPGRFSGRQFSNSRSEMNVSTLELGDSALYLCASSLVGGRGETQYFGPGTRLLVL.